Listed below are T cell receptor beta chains from one sample, sequenced in a study of tumor-infiltrating lymphocytes in localized non-small cell lung cancer. Libraries were prepared by immunoSEQ multiplex PCR; TCRdb keeps only in-frame clonotypes and omits some of them. The data show 11,000 or so clones, more than 75% seen once. Sequenced input: uninvolved lung tissue not adjacent to the tumor. These receptors all stem from a human donor with non-small cell lung cancer. The CDR3 runs from the conserved cysteine through the conserved F or W. D genes are given only for firm matches. Some rows have no size entry. The others give once, few or many, or a class for an expanded clone.

J: TRBJ1-6
V: TRBV29-1
D: NA
size: NA
DNA: TGCAGCGTTGAAAAGGGTTCACCCCTCCACTTT
CDR3: CSVEKGSPLHF

J: TRBJ1-4
V: TRBV7-8
D: TRBD1
size: few
DNA: TGTGCCAGCGGCAGGGGGTTTAATGAAAAACTGTTTTTT
CDR3: CASGRGFNEKLFF

J: TRBJ2-2
V: TRBV7-3
D: TRBD1
size: NA
DNA: TGTGCCAGCAGCCAGGACAGGGTGGGCACCGGGGAGCTGTTTTTT
CDR3: CASSQDRVGTGELFF

J: TRBJ1-2
V: TRBV10-2
D: TRBD1
size: NA
DNA: TGCGCCAGCAGTGGGGACAGGGGGCAGAGTGGCTACACCTTC
CDR3: CASSGDRGQSGYTF

J: TRBJ2-5
V: TRBV9
D: NA
size: once
DNA: TGTGCCAGCAGCGTGGCATCCCAAGAGACCCAGTACTTC
CDR3: CASSVASQETQYF

J: TRBJ2-1
V: TRBV7-9
D: NA
size: NA
DNA: TGTGCCAGCAGCTTAATCTCGAGCGAGCAGTTCTTC
CDR3: CASSLISSEQFF

J: TRBJ2-7
V: TRBV4-3
D: NA
size: NA
DNA: TGCGCCAGCAGCCAAGGTGGGAGGGGGCCCTACGAGCAGTACTTC
CDR3: CASSQGGRGPYEQYF

J: TRBJ1-6
V: TRBV30
D: TRBD1
size: NA
DNA: TGTGCCTGTACAACACAGGGGAGGAATTCACCCCTCCACTTT
CDR3: CACTTQGRNSPLHF

J: TRBJ1-4
V: TRBV6-6
D: NA
size: NA
DNA: TGTGCCAGCAGTTACTGGGGTCCAACTAATGAAAAACTGTTTTTT
CDR3: CASSYWGPTNEKLFF

J: TRBJ1-1
V: TRBV29-1
D: NA
size: once
DNA: TGCAGCGTTGGACGAGACGGGAGCGAAGCTTTCTTT
CDR3: CSVGRDGSEAFF

J: TRBJ2-7
V: TRBV27
D: NA
size: NA
DNA: TGTGCCAGCAGTCCCTCCCCCTACGAGCAGTACTTC
CDR3: CASSPSPYEQYF

J: TRBJ1-1
V: TRBV4-3
D: NA
size: NA
DNA: TGCGCCAGCAGCCAAGAGGTTATACAGTCCATGAACACTGAAGCTTTCTTT
CDR3: CASSQEVIQSMNTEAFF

J: TRBJ2-3
V: TRBV4-1
D: NA
size: NA
DNA: TGCGCCAGCAGCCAAGATGGTACAGTCACAGATACGCAGTATTTT
CDR3: CASSQDGTVTDTQYF

J: TRBJ2-3
V: TRBV5-4
D: TRBD2
size: NA
DNA: TGTGCCAGCAGCGACCCCGGGACTAGCGGGCCTAGTCGGGATACGCAGTATTTT
CDR3: CASSDPGTSGPSRDTQYF

J: TRBJ2-5
V: TRBV5-1
D: NA
size: NA
DNA: TGCGCCAGCAGCTTGGTCGGAAGCCAAGAGACCCAGTACTTC
CDR3: CASSLVGSQETQYF

J: TRBJ2-7
V: TRBV5-6
D: NA
size: NA
DNA: TGTGCCAGCCGGGCCAGACAGGTCGGGGACGAGCAGTACTTC
CDR3: CASRARQVGDEQYF

J: TRBJ2-1
V: TRBV4-1
D: TRBD2
size: NA
DNA: TGCGCCAGCAGCCAGGGTCACCTAGCGGCGAAGGGAACCAATGAGCAGTTCTTC
CDR3: CASSQGHLAAKGTNEQFF

J: TRBJ1-2
V: TRBV28
D: NA
size: NA
DNA: TGTGCCAGCAGTTCCCTCATGGGGGGTGACGGCTACACCTTC
CDR3: CASSSLMGGDGYTF

J: TRBJ1-5
V: TRBV2
D: TRBD1
size: few
DNA: TGTGCCAGCACCCCGGGACAGCTTTATCAGCCCCAGCATTTT
CDR3: CASTPGQLYQPQHF

J: TRBJ1-1
V: TRBV10-3
D: NA
size: NA
DNA: TGTGCCATCAGTGACGTGAACACTGAAGCTTTCTTT
CDR3: CAISDVNTEAFF

J: TRBJ2-1
V: TRBV30
D: TRBD2
size: NA
DNA: TGTGCCTGGAGTCGGGGACTAGCGGGAAAAGATGAGCAGTTCTTC
CDR3: CAWSRGLAGKDEQFF

J: TRBJ2-3
V: TRBV4-2
D: TRBD2
size: NA
DNA: TGTGCCAGCAGCCCTAGCGGGGGAGATACGCAGTATTTT
CDR3: CASSPSGGDTQYF

J: TRBJ2-7
V: TRBV30
D: NA
size: NA
DNA: TGTGCCTGGGCGACGGGAAACTACGAGCAGTACTTC
CDR3: CAWATGNYEQYF

J: TRBJ2-1
V: TRBV6-1
D: NA
size: NA
DNA: TGTGCCAGCAGTGAAGCGGCATACAATGAGCAGTTCTTC
CDR3: CASSEAAYNEQFF

J: TRBJ1-1
V: TRBV19
D: TRBD1
size: large
DNA: TGTGCCAGTAGTCTCGGACAGGCGGCAGGAACTGAAGCTTTCTTT
CDR3: CASSLGQAAGTEAFF

J: TRBJ2-5
V: TRBV5-1
D: NA
size: NA
DNA: TGCGCCAGCAGCTTGGGGTCAGGGGTAGGGACCCAGTACTTC
CDR3: CASSLGSGVGTQYF

J: TRBJ2-7
V: TRBV19
D: TRBD2
size: once
DNA: TGTGCCAGTAGTATCTCGGCTAGCGGGAGTAAAGGGGACGAGCAGTACTTC
CDR3: CASSISASGSKGDEQYF

J: TRBJ2-5
V: TRBV29-1
D: NA
size: NA
DNA: TGCAGCGTTGAACCCCGGGGCCAAGAGACCCAGTACTTC
CDR3: CSVEPRGQETQYF

J: TRBJ1-1
V: TRBV29-1
D: NA
size: few
DNA: TGCAGCGTTGCGTCAGGGAGTACTGAAGCTTTCTTT
CDR3: CSVASGSTEAFF

J: TRBJ2-3
V: TRBV5-1
D: NA
size: once
DNA: TGCGCCAGCAGCCCGAGCACAGATACGCAGTATTTT
CDR3: CASSPSTDTQYF

J: TRBJ1-2
V: TRBV5-1
D: NA
size: once
DNA: TGCGCCAGCAGCTTAGGAATGAATTTGAACTATGGCTACACCTTC
CDR3: CASSLGMNLNYGYTF

J: TRBJ2-6
V: TRBV7-2
D: NA
size: NA
DNA: TGTGCCAGCAGCCGAAAGGGGACGACTGATGGGGCCAACGTCCTGACTTTC
CDR3: CASSRKGTTDGANVLTF

J: TRBJ1-1
V: TRBV5-1
D: TRBD1
size: NA
DNA: TGCGCCAGCAGCTTAGACAGGGCGAACACTGAAGCTTTCTTT
CDR3: CASSLDRANTEAFF

J: TRBJ1-1
V: TRBV4-1
D: TRBD1
size: few
DNA: TGCGCCAGCAGCCAAGGAAGGGGGACAGCCAACACTGAAGCTTTCTTT
CDR3: CASSQGRGTANTEAFF

J: TRBJ2-7
V: TRBV5-1
D: TRBD1
size: NA
DNA: TGCGCCAGCAGCGCCGGACAGGGGATTTCCTACGAGCAGTACTTC
CDR3: CASSAGQGISYEQYF

J: TRBJ1-1
V: TRBV6-6
D: TRBD1
size: few
DNA: TGTGCCAGCAGTTCCCTCGACAGGGGAGAGGAGGCTTTCTTT
CDR3: CASSSLDRGEEAFF

J: TRBJ1-5
V: TRBV15
D: NA
size: NA
DNA: TGTGCCACCAGCAGGGGGGACATATATAGCAATCAGCCCCAGCATTTT
CDR3: CATSRGDIYSNQPQHF

J: TRBJ1-2
V: TRBV10-1
D: NA
size: few
DNA: TGCGCCAGCAGTGCGGATTTGAATGGCTACACCTTC
CDR3: CASSADLNGYTF

J: TRBJ2-1
V: TRBV28
D: TRBD1
size: NA
DNA: TGTGCCAGCACGGGACAGACAGACAATGAGCAGTTCTTC
CDR3: CASTGQTDNEQFF

J: TRBJ2-7
V: TRBV4-1
D: TRBD2
size: NA
DNA: TGCGCCAGCAGCCAGTCCCCCAGGGCTAGCGGGGTCTACGAGCAGTACTTC
CDR3: CASSQSPRASGVYEQYF

J: TRBJ2-7
V: TRBV29-1
D: TRBD1
size: NA
DNA: TGCAGCGTTGGGGGACAGGGGGGATCCTACGAGCAGTACTTC
CDR3: CSVGGQGGSYEQYF

J: TRBJ2-5
V: TRBV4-1
D: NA
size: NA
DNA: TGCGCCAGCTCAGGCCTGGAAGAGACCCAGTACTTC
CDR3: CASSGLEETQYF

J: TRBJ1-2
V: TRBV4-1
D: NA
size: NA
DNA: TGCGCCAGCAGCTCAAGAGGGGCGGGGTATGGCTACACCTTC
CDR3: CASSSRGAGYGYTF

J: TRBJ2-7
V: TRBV10-3
D: TRBD2
size: NA
DNA: TGTGCCATCAGAAATAGCGGGGGCGACTACTACGAGCAGTACTTC
CDR3: CAIRNSGGDYYEQYF

J: TRBJ2-7
V: TRBV5-1
D: NA
size: NA
DNA: TGCGCCAGCAGCTTGGTTACGCTGACCTACGAGCAGTACTTC
CDR3: CASSLVTLTYEQYF

J: TRBJ1-2
V: TRBV19
D: TRBD1
size: few
DNA: TGTGCCAGTAGTATAGACCAACAGGGGGCTTATGGCTACACCTTC
CDR3: CASSIDQQGAYGYTF

J: TRBJ2-3
V: TRBV2
D: NA
size: NA
DNA: TGTGCCAGCAGGGGAATAGATACGCAGTATTTT
CDR3: CASRGIDTQYF

J: TRBJ1-1
V: TRBV15
D: NA
size: NA
DNA: TGTGCCACCAGCACAGGGGATACTGAAGCTTTCTTT
CDR3: CATSTGDTEAFF

J: TRBJ1-1
V: TRBV7-2
D: NA
size: once
DNA: TGTGCCAGCAGCTTAGATAGTTTAGTAGTGGGTGAAGCTTTCTTT
CDR3: CASSLDSLVVGEAFF

J: TRBJ1-1
V: TRBV5-4
D: NA
size: few
DNA: TGTGCCAGCAGCGGAGCAGGGTGGGGGACTGAAGCTTTCTTT
CDR3: CASSGAGWGTEAFF

J: TRBJ1-1
V: TRBV9
D: NA
size: NA
DNA: TGTGCCAGCAGCGTCCTTGCCATGAACACTGAAGCTTTCTTT
CDR3: CASSVLAMNTEAFF

J: TRBJ1-4
V: TRBV5-6
D: NA
size: NA
DNA: TGTGCCAGCAGCGCCTGGGAAGGGCTCCTTAATGAAAAACTGTTTTTT
CDR3: CASSAWEGLLNEKLFF

J: TRBJ2-3
V: TRBV6-4
D: TRBD2
size: few
DNA: TGTGCCAGCAGTGCTAGCGGGAGCACAGATACGCAGTATTTT
CDR3: CASSASGSTDTQYF